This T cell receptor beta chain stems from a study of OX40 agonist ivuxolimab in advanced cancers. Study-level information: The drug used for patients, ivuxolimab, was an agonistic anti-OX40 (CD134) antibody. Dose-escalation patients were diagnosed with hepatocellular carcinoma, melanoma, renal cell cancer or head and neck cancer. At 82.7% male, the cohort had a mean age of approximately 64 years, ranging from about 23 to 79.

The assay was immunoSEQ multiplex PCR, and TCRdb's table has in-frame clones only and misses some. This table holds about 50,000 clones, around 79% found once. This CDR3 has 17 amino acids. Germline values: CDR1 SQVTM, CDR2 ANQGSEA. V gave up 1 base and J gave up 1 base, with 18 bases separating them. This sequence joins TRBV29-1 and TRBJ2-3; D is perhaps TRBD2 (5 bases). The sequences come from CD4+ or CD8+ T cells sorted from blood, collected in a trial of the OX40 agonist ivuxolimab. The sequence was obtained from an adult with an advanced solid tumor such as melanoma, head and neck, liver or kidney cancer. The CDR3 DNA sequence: TGCAGCGTTGAAGGGGGTGGCGCGGGTAGGGGCACAGATACGCAGTATTTT. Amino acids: CSVEGGGAGRGTDTQYF.